The clone carrying this T cell receptor beta chain was counted at least ten times. Through Arm-PCR of CDR3 regions and iRepertoire HTBI primers, TCR beta libraries were built. One entry per CDR3 protein, called by TCRdb with MiXCR from the multiplex PCR reads. The sample carries roughly 420,000 distinct CDR3 sequences, about a sixth recorded once. The data are from a study of regulatory T cells in long-lasting Graves disease. Study-level information: Patients newly diagnosed with Graves' had been on antithyroid drugs for under 3 months.

Documented time point: newly diagnosed GD, antithyroid drugs for less than 3 months. With RNA extracted from PBMCs as input, the TCR library was made. The data were also submitted as part of a second study, on T cells in Graves' hyperthyroidism and ophthalmopathy.

This material consisted of peripheral blood mononuclear cells (PBMCs), taken at new diagnosis, from a patient treated with antithyroid drugs. The origin of this receptor is a woman under 30 with Graves disease.

The CDR3 is CASSHSAGSHYGYTF. The CDR3 nucleotides read TGTGCCAGCAGTCACTCAGCAGGGTCCCACTATGGCTACACCTTC. This chain connects TRBV27 to TRBJ1-2; a possible D gene is TRBD1 (5 bases). Trimming shortened V by 5 bases and J by 3 bases, and 16 bases separated the two germline ends. Germline V CDR1 and CDR2: MNHEY, SMNVEV (reference sequence). The CDR3 length is 15 residues.